The present T cell receptor (beta chain) was sequenced within a study of blood T cell repertoires in COVID-19. About the study: Both acute and convalescent COVID-19 samples were obtained from the United States, Italy and Spain. PBMCs, B-cell-depleted T cells, or T cells provided the cDNA or gDNA that made up the material.

Assignment of participants to cohorts was predicated upon participant-reported clinical history. How the authors handled the data: Cell counts per sample came from amplifying reference gene primers. Clones were sequenced by immunoSEQ multiplex PCR, and TCRdb holds only the in-frame ones, with some missing. That table gives V, J and clone size, and the DNA gave D and trimming. The table records roughly 130,000 clones, around 85% of them present only once. Trimming removed 5 bases from V and 0 bases from J, with 14 bases in between. Germline V gene data show CDR1 as SEHNR and CDR2 as FQNEAQ (reference sequence). This CDR3 is 15 amino acids long.

The TCR comes from a man aged 50-60 years who had recovered from COVID-19. The sequencing sample was made of PBMCs or T cells enriched from blood (not recorded which). This rearrangement joins TRBV7-9 to TRBJ2-7, with TRBD1 as a possible D gene (6 bases). The CDR3 reads CASSTDRYVSYEQYF. CDR3 DNA sequence: TGTGCCAGCAGCACGGACAGATATGTCTCCTACGAGCAGTACTTC.